A single sample is the source of the 27 T cell receptor beta chains below, sequenced in a study of blood T cell repertoires in COVID-19. Sequencing was performed with immunoSEQ multiplex PCR; in TCRdb, only in-frame clones are kept and a portion is missing. The repertoire consists of about 99,000 clones, with about 86% occurring once and the leading ten covering roughly 13%. Sequences were obtained from peripheral blood. All receptors derive from a woman aged 60-75 years in a cohort sampled during active or convalescent COVID-19.

V is TRBV19 and J is TRBJ1-4, with D possibly being TRBD1 (5 bases). There are 16 residues in the CDR3. V was cut by 7 bases and J by 2 bases, with 17 bases left in between. Germline CDR1 LNHDA, CDR2 SQIVND (reference sequence). The CDR3 region has the DNA TGTGCCAGTACCCCGAACACAGGTTGGACTAATGAAAAACTGTTTTTT. It codes for CASTPNTGWTNEKLFF.

Comment on this clone: Mismatch with germline at one junction end may stem from a read error. The genes are TRBV5-6 and TRBJ1-3, with a possible D match to TRBD1 (6 bases). The germline CDR1 and CDR2 sequences are SGHDT and YYEEEE. This CDR3 contains 15 residues. CDR3 nucleotides: TGTGCCAGCTCTCCCGGGGGGGGCTCTGGGAACACCATATATTTT. Translating gives CASSPGGGSGNTIYF.

This chain links TRBV5-4 with TRBJ1-2, with D hard to call. The V gene lost 3 bases and the J gene lost 4 bases, with 16 bases spanning the gap. This CDR3 contains 15 residues. Germline V lookup: CDR1 SGHNT, CDR2 YYREEE (reference sequence). CDR3 sequence (DNA): TGTGCCAGCAGCTCCCCGGGCCGAGGGCTCTATGGCTACACCTTC. It encodes CASSSPGRGLYGYTF.

The CDR3 DNA follows: TGCGCCAGCAGCCAAGATCACGGACTAGCGGGAGACGAGCAGTACTTC. It yields the protein CASSQDHGLAGDEQYF. The chain carries TRBV4-1 and TRBJ2-7; TRBD2 aligns across 13 bases. Trimming at V came to 0 bases and at J to 5 bases, leaving 4 bases not matched to a gene. In germline, CDR1 is MGHRA, CDR2 YSYEKL. This CDR3 contains 16 residues.

The rearrangement links TRBV28 to TRBJ2-7; 7 bases match TRBD1. J lost 6 bases, V lost 6 bases, and 8 bases had no gene match. Germline V gene data show CDR1 as MDHEN and CDR2 as SYDVKM. This CDR3 contains 13 residues. Here the CDR3 DNA reads TGTGCCAGCAGGCGGACAGGATCGACCGAGCAGTACTTC. As protein: CASRRTGSTEQYF.

The rearrangement links TRBV27 to TRBJ2-7; TRBD2 matches 7 bases. CDR1 and CDR2 from the germline V gene are MNHEY and SMNVEV (reference sequence). V was clipped by 2 bases and J by 3 bases; unmatched bases: 4. The CDR3 runs to 14 residues. The CDR3: CASSLGGGHYEQYF. The DNA of the CDR3 is TGTGCCAGCAGTTTAGGGGGAGGGCACTACGAGCAGTACTTC.

J is TRBJ1-1 and V is TRBV6-5; D gene uncertain. The germline CDR1 and CDR2 sequences are MNHEY and SVGAGI. CDR3 length: 12 amino acids. Between the trimmed V and J ends, which lost 2 bases and 6 bases, there was a span of 7 bases. The CDR3 DNA reads TGTGCCAGCAGTTACCAGGTCCCTGAAGCTTTCTTT. The encoded protein is CASSYQVPEAFF.

This clone was found once. This chain connects TRBV18 to TRBJ2-2, with D tentatively TRBD1 (6 bases). Germline loops: CDR1 KGHSH, CDR2 LQKENI. The CDR3 has 14 residues. The V and J ends lost 3 bases and 5 bases respectively, with 10 bases between them. CDR3 in amino acids: CASSPRQETGELFF. The CDR3 DNA reads as TGTGCCAGCTCACCGAGACAGGAAACCGGGGAGCTGTTTTTT. Combining the CDR3 with reference TRBV18 and TRBJ2-2 gives the whole variable domain NAGVMQNPRHLVRRRGQEARLRCSPMKGHSHVYWYRQLPEEGLKFMVYLQKENIIDESGMPKERFSAEFPKEGPSILRIQQVVRGDSAAYFCASSPRQETGELFFGEGSRLTVL.

The table lists this clone with a count of one. This sequence joins TRBV7-2 and TRBJ1-2; maybe TRBD1 (6 bases). Germline CDR1 and CDR2: SGHTA and FQGNSA. The CDR3 is made up of 16 amino acids. V lost 7 bases and J 8 bases, leaving 26 bases between the germline ends. CDR3 nucleotides: TGTGCCAGCACCGACCACGCGGGGGGGCCCCGCGGGGGCTACACCTTC. This codes for CASTDHAGGPRGGYTF.

This chain joins TRBV9 and TRBJ2-1; perhaps TRBD2 as D (6 bases). This CDR3 contains 15 residues. Germline CDR1 reads SGDLS; CDR2 reads YYNGEE. V was pared by 0 bases and J by 8 bases, with 15 bases between. The CDR3 DNA reads TGTGCCAGCAGCGTAGTCCCGGGGACTCGGTATGAGCAGTTCTTC. This encodes CASSVVPGTRYEQFF.

This chain joins TRBV18 and TRBJ1-2, with a tentative D call TRBD1 (6 bases). This CDR3 contains 16 residues. The germline V gene has CDR1 KGHSH and CDR2 LQKENI. V shed 4 bases and J shed 4 bases, with 19 bases lying between them. The CDR3 loop reads CASSLNAGQNFYGYTF. The CDR3 DNA reads TGTGCCAGCTCACTCAACGCCGGACAGAACTTCTATGGCTACACCTTC. Complete variable domain (other parts from reference TRBV18 and TRBJ1-2): NAGVMQNPRHLVRRRGQEARLRCSPMKGHSHVYWYRQLPEEGLKFMVYLQKENIIDESGMPKERFSAEFPKEGPSILRIQQVVRGDSAAYFCASSLNAGQNFYGYTFGSGTRLTVV.

The genes are TRBV3-1 (or the pseudogene TRBV3-2) and TRBJ2-5; possible D gene TRBD2, 5 bases. The end of the DNA aligns better with TRBJ2-7, so the J call may be wrong. The CDR3 length is 14 residues. Germline CDR1 is LGHDT and CDR2 is YNNKEL (reference sequence). In DNA, the CDR3 is TGTGCCAGCAGCCAAGGGACGGAGGTCTACGAGCAGTACTTC. It encodes CASSQGTEVYEQYF.

The chain carries TRBV21-1 and TRBJ2-3; the table's TRBD2 call for D was not verified on the DNA. TRBV21-1 counts as a pseudogene. This CDR3 has 16 residues. CDR3 in amino acids: CASTFVTSGRTDTQYF. The DNA of the CDR3 is TGTGCCAGCACCTTTGTTACTAGCGGGAGAACAGATACGCAGTATTTT.

The chain carries TRBV19 and TRBJ2-7, with 8 bases identical to TRBD2. CDR3 length: 16 residues. Trimming removed 10 bases from V and 2 bases from J; junction bases left unmatched: 16. The V gene's germline CDR1 is LNHDA and CDR2 SQIVND (reference sequence). In DNA, the CDR3 is TGTGCCACCCAACACGAGGGCAGCGGGGGTACCTACGAGCAGTACTTC. It specifies CATQHEGSGGTYEQYF.

This clone occurred a few times. The rearrangement links TRBV2 to TRBJ1-2; D not resolved. Germline V gene data show CDR1 as SNHLY and CDR2 as FYNNEI. The CDR3 contains 13 residues. V shed 6 bases and J shed 10 bases, with 18 bases lying between them. This chain's CDR3 is CASRGVRSPDYTF. The CDR3 DNA is TGTGCCAGCAGGGGTGTGAGGTCACCAGACTACACCTTC.

The gene calls are TRBV6-5 and TRBJ1-5, with D possibly being TRBD1 (5 bases). The CDR3 sequence is 14 residues long. Germline V gene data show CDR1 as MNHEY and CDR2 as SVGAGI. Trimming removed 6 bases at V and 2 bases at J, with 11 bases between. Here the CDR3 DNA reads TGTGCCAGCAGCGCAGGGATTGGCAATCAGCCCCAGCATTTT. Protein product: CASSAGIGNQPQHF.

The CDR3 region has the DNA TGTGCCAGCAGCCAAGACAGGCTGAGAGCTTTCTTT. The encoded protein is CASSQDRLRAFF. The chain carries TRBV3-1 (or the pseudogene TRBV3-2) and TRBJ1-1; no firm D call. V was trimmed by 0 bases and J by 10 bases, leaving 9 bases between them. Germline CDR1 LGHDT, CDR2 YNNKEL (reference sequence). The CDR3 extends over 12 amino acids.

This clone was recorded only once. The chain uses TRBV3-1 (or the pseudogene TRBV3-2) and TRBJ2-2; 7 bases fit TRBD2. Germline CDR1 and CDR2: LGHDT and YNNKEL (reference sequence). The CDR3 length is 17 residues. The trim removed 1 base at V and 2 bases at J, leaving 7 bases unmatched. CDR3 loop: CASSQVGGGPNTGELFF. The CDR3 DNA is TGTGCCAGCAGCCAAGTTGGGGGAGGGCCTAACACCGGGGAGCTGTTTTTT.

The chain joins TRBV6-1 to TRBJ2-2; TRBD2 aligns across 14 bases. The CDR3 runs 16 residues. The V gene's germline CDR1 is MNHNS and CDR2 SASEGT. The J segment lost 5 bases and the V segment lost 4 bases, leaving 3 bases of the junction unmatched. In nucleotides, the CDR3 is TGTGCCAGCAGTGGGCGACTAGCGGGGGGGACCGGGGAGCTGTTTTTT. Protein sequence: CASSGRLAGGTGELFF.

The gene calls are TRBV10-1 and TRBJ1-1; D is perhaps TRBD1 (6 bases). This CDR3 has 13 amino acids. Germline V gene lookup returns CDR1 WNHNN and CDR2 SYGVQD (reference sequence). V was pared by 6 bases and J by 2 bases, with 10 bases between. The CDR3 nucleotides read TGCGCCAGCAGCGGACAGATCAACACTGAAGCTTTCTTT. Encoded protein: CASSGQINTEAFF.

The sample holds one count of this clone. This rearrangement joins TRBV6-1 to TRBJ2-5, with no clear D. This CDR3 contains 15 residues. The germline gives CDR1 MNHNS, CDR2 SASEGT. V was trimmed by 2 bases and J by 0 bases, leaving 10 bases between them. The CDR3 nucleotides read TGTGCCAGCAGTGAATGGGTAGCCGACCAAGAGACCCAGTACTTC. It yields the protein CASSEWVADQETQYF.

The genes are TRBV7-9 and TRBJ2-1; no clear D gene. Between the trimmed V and J ends, which lost 1 base and 4 bases, there was a span of 8 bases. Germline lookup yields CDR1 SEHNR and CDR2 FQNEAQ (reference sequence). This CDR3 comprises 14 residues. The CDR3 nucleotides read TGTGCCAGCAGCTTAGGACTTAGTTACAATGAGCAGTTCTTC. The encoded protein is CASSLGLSYNEQFF.

The chain recombines TRBV12-3 or TRBV12-4 with TRBJ1-2; no clear D. V lost 5 bases, J lost 2 bases, and 6 bases lay in between. The CDR3 is made up of 12 amino acids. CDR3 in DNA: TGTGCCAGCAGTAACAGAAACTATGGCTACACCTTC. Its translation is CASSNRNYGYTF.

The chain has TRBV5-1 and TRBJ1-6; 10 bases line up with TRBD1. The V gene's germline CDR1 is SGHRS and CDR2 YFSETQ. This CDR3 has 16 residues. The junction had 5 bases not matched to a gene; V was cut back by 0 bases and J by 8 bases. CDR3 bases: TGCGCCAGCAGCTTGGGACAAGGGACAGGGGATTCACCCCTCCACTTT. It is translated as CASSLGQGTGDSPLHF.

J is TRBJ2-7 and V is TRBV19; TRBD2 might be the D (6 bases). The length of the CDR3 is 15 residues. The V gene lost 6 bases and the J gene lost 1 base, with 16 bases spanning the gap. CDR1 is LNHDA, CDR2 SQIVND, per germline (reference sequence). The CDR3 nucleotides are TGTGCCAGTAGCCCTCGTAGCGGACTTTCCTACGAGCAGTACTTC. This sequence encodes CASSPRSGLSYEQYF.

The V call is TRBV24-1, the J call TRBJ2-1; TRBD2 aligns across 11 bases. CDR3 length equals 16 residues. Trimming took 5 bases from V and 10 from J; bases not matched to a gene: 12. Germline assignment: CDR1 KGHDR and CDR2 SFDVKD. The CDR3 bases are TGTGCCACCAGTGTCTCCAGTCTTAGCGGGAGGGGGGAGCAGTTCTTC. This translates into CATSVSSLSGRGEQFF.

The chain employs TRBV3-1 (or the pseudogene TRBV3-2) and TRBJ1-2; 10 nucleotides agree with TRBD1. V was pared by 5 bases and J by 8 bases, with 8 bases of the junction left unmatched. This CDR3 comprises 14 residues. Germline CDR1 LGHDT, CDR2 YNNKEL (reference sequence). The chain's CDR3 is CASSYRQGARGYTF. CDR3 nucleotides: TGTGCCAGCAGCTACAGACAGGGGGCGCGCGGCTACACCTTC.